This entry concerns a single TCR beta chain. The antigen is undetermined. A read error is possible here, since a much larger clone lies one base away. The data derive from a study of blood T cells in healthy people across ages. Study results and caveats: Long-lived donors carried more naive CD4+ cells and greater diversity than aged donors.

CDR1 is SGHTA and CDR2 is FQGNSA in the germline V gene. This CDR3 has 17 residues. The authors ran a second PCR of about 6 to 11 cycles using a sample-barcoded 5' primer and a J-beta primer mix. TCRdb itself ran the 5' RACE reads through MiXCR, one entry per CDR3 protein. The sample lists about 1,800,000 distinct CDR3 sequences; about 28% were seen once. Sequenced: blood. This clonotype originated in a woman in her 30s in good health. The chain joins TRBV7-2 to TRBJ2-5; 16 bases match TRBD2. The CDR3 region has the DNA TGTGCCAGCAGCCAAACCGGGACTAGCGGGAGGGCACATGAGCAGTGCTTC. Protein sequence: CASSQTGTSGRAHEQCF.